This T cell receptor (beta chain) was recorded in a study of siplizumab effects on memory and regulatory T cells. General study results and limits: A minor share of alloreactive clones matched unstimulated subsets.

V was shortened by 8 bases and J by 0 bases, with 17 bases between the two germline ends. CDR1 and CDR2 (germline): MNHNS, SASEGT. The CDR3 spans 15 residues. On this clone itself: Its specificity is not known.

Some clones are missing from TCRdb's copy, which holds only in-frame ones; the method was immunoSEQ multiplex PCR. The table shows tens of thousands of clones, with 90% to 95% occurring only once. This receptor was taken from a human donor in good health. The rearrangement uses TRBV6-1 and TRBJ2-7; D gene unclear. Material for sequencing was CD8+ T cells sorted from blood. CDR3 nucleotide sequence: TGTGCCAGCGGGGAAGTCGGGCAACCCTCCTACGAGCAGTACTTC. Translated, it gives CASGEVGQPSYEQYF.